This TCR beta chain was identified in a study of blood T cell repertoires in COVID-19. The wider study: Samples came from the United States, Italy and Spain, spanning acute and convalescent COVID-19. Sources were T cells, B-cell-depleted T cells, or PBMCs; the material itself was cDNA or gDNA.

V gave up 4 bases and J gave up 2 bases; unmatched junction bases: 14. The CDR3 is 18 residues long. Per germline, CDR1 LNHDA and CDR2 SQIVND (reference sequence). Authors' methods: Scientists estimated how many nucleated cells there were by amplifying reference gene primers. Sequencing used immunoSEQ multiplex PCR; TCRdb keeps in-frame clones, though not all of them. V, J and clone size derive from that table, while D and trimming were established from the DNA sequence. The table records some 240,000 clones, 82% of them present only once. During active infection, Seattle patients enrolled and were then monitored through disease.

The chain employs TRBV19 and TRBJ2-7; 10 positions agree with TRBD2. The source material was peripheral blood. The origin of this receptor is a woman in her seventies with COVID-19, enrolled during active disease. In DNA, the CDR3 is TGTGCCAGTAGTAAGGACAGTAGGGTAGCGGGAGGCGCCTACGAGCAGTACTTC. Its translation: CASSKDSRVAGGAYEQYF. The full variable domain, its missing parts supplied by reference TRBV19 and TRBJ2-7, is DGGITQSPKYLFRKEGQNVTLSCEQNLNHDAMYWYRQDPGQGLRLIYYSQIVNDFQKGDIAEGYSVSREKKESFPLTVTSAQKNPTAFYLCASSKDSRVAGGAYEQYFGPGTRLTVT.